This T cell receptor beta chain was sequenced in a study of response to subunit inactivated influenza vaccine. TCRdb independently ran MiXCR on the RT-PCR reads; one entry per CDR3 protein. The sample has under 200,000 distinct CDR3 sequences, about 10% seen once. Deletions cut 4 bases from V and 4 bases from J, with 10 bases between. CDR3 length equals 13 residues. From germline, CDR1 is MGHRA and CDR2 YSYEKL. Study-level findings and limits: The authors put forward the suggestion that each seasonal influenza vaccination may bring in only a limited number of new T cells.

Concerning this clonotype: Its antigen is unknown.

The specimen was CD8+ T cells sorted from PBMCs, collected less than 30 months after vaccination. The sequence derives from a man aged 50-75 years who received an inactivated influenza vaccine. This rearrangement joins TRBV4-1 to TRBJ1-2, with a possible D match to TRBD1 (5 bases). This CDR3 reads CASSPWDGYGYTF. The DNA of the CDR3 is TGCGCCAGCAGCCCTTGGGACGGCTATGGCTACACCTTC.